The subject of this entry is one TCR beta chain. This clonotype was detected a few times. It lacks a known antigen. No much larger clone exists at a distance of one base, and base qualities are not known. Ficoll-Paque density gradient centrifugation was the method used to isolate PBMCs. The data were obtained in a study of T-cell memory formation after mild COVID-19 (dated by TCRdb to about 2021). For the wider study: TCR sequence clusters from the two donors were found to be largely donor specific. Longitudinal TCRalpha and TCRbeta repertoire sequencing tracked T-cell clones expanding and contracting after mild COVID-19 in two donors. The cohort was made up of two young adult volunteers, one female and one male, who were previously healthy.

Trimming leaves V shorter by 3 bases and J shorter by 5 bases, with the junction holding 8 bases beyond the gene matches. Taken from the germline V gene, the CDR1 and CDR2 loops are SGDLS and YYNGEE. The CDR3 covers 17 residues, taking in both the cysteine and the phenylalanine. CDR3 DNA only is kept here, 51 bases in frame from base 1. Points the paper makes about the study in general: Whether the second-wave clones peaking on day 37 were SARS-CoV-2 specific was not confirmed. Contracting CD4+ clones were located mainly in the CM and EM memory subsets, whereas CD8+ clones were found to be enriched in EMRA. The detection of some responding clones in pre-infection memory suggests that pre-existing cross-reactive memory T cells joined the SARS-CoV-2 response. Only a couple of mild cases were covered by the study, and larger cohorts that include severe cases with pre-infection samples were considered necessary. Clones that contracted from day 15 to 85 showed balanced CD4/CD8 phenotypes, whereas a second wave of clones that expanded from day 15 to 37 leaned towards CD4+.

The data were produced on an Illumina NovaSeq 6000. TCRalpha and TCRbeta cDNA libraries were built by 5'RACE with constant-segment primers, adding sample barcodes and unique molecular identifiers. Trizol reagent was used to extract RNA from every sample. Library amplification was performed in two PCR steps, and a second sample barcode and Illumina TruSeq adapters were introduced in the second step. Sequencing of the libraries was done on an Illumina NovaSeq, producing 2 x 150 bp paired-end reads. Concerning the study's data processing: With migec v1.2.7, reads were demultiplexed and then collapsed into UMI-guided consensus sequences. Using mixcr v2.1.11, UMI consensuses were aligned to TRA and TRB V and J templates and then assembled into clonotypes. Expanded or contracted clonotypes were those called significant by both edgeR and NoisET, with noise models trained on biological replicates. For edgeR calls, the thresholds were a false discovery rate-adjusted p below 0.01 and a log2 fold-change of 1. As an exploratory analysis of dynamics, PCA with hierarchical clustering was applied to max-normalized trajectories of the 1000 most abundant clonotypes. Separately sequenced CD4+ and CD8+ repertoires were used to assign a CD4 or CD8 phenotype to each responding clone. The public reads were reprocessed in TCRdb via fastp at Q25 and MiXCR, keeping in-frame beta chains. A single entry per CDR3 protein holds the most common genes and DNA from its merged rows. Here the V and J calls rest on TCRdb's processing, not on the authors' analysis. The sample contains approximately 250,000 distinct CDR3 sequences, 15% of them found a single time. Of the sample, 2.1% falls within the top ten clones.

The source of this sequence is an adult woman who had mild COVID-19 (a few samples of this study predate the infection). The sample titles of this study are shuffled in the database, so cell type and time point are left out; the donor was told from shared clones. The material sequenced was PBMCs or a T cell subset sorted from them (not recorded which). Recombination linked TRBV9 to TRBJ2-5; the central 15 bases match TRBD2. The base sequence is TGTGCCAGCAGCGCGGGACTAGCGGGAGGCACGGCTGAGACCCAGTACTTC. Its amino acids are CASSAGLAGGTAETQYF.